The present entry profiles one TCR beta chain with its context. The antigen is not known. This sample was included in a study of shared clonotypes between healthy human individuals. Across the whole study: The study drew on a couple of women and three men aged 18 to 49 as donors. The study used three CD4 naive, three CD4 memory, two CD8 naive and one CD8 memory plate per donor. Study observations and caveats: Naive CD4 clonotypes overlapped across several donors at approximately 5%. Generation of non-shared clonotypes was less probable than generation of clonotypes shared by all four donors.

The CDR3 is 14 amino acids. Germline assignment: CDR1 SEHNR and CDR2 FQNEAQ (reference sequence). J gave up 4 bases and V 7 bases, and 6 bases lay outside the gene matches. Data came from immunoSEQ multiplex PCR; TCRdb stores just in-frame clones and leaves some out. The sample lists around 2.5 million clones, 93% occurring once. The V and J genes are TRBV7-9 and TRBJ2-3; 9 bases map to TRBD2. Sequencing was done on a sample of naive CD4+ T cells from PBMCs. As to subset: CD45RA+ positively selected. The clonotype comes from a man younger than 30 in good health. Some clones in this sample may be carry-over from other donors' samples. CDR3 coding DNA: TGTGCCAGCACCGAAGGACTAGCGCCAGATACGCAGTATTTT. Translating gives CASTEGLAPDTQYF.